This T cell receptor (beta chain) is from a study of CD8+ T cells in alopecia areata. Study background: C3H/HeJ donors aged about 6-13 months with spontaneous alopecia supplied skin grafted onto approximately 7-11-week-old female C3H/HeJ mice.

Findings and caveats of the study: Higher clonality than in normal scalp was seen in lesional scalp, especially alopecia totalis/universalis.

The CDR3 has 11 residues. Between the trimmed V and J ends, which lost 5 bases and 1 base, there was a span of 2 bases. CDR1 is NSHNY and CDR2 is SYGAGN in the germline V gene. TCR sequencing used cDNA made by reverse transcription of extracted RNA. Using immunoSEQ multiplex PCR, the repertoire was profiled, and TCRdb retains in-frame clones only, with some absent. The sample includes approximately 300,000 clones, none of them occurring once. This clone was counted between two and nine times. Its antigen is unidentified. The gene symbols are mouse symbols. The read ends 4 residues early relative to the CDR3; the germline J gene fills the gap. Cells from pooled cutaneous lymph nodes were sorted by CD4, CD8alpha, NKG2D, NKG2ACE and other markers.

This TCR came from a C3H/HeJ mouse with alopecia areata. The mice in this strain carry MHC haplotype H2-k. The rearrangement links TRBV13-1 to TRBJ2-3; D gene ambiguous. Sequenced sample: CD4+ T cells sorted from a lymph node. The CDR3 loop reads CASRGAETLYF. The CDR3 bases that were read are TGTGCCAGCAGAGGTGCAGAA.